The 32 T cell receptor beta chains presented below share a single source sample, sequenced in a study of identifying expanded T cells in peripheral blood. Sequencing was performed with immunoSEQ multiplex PCR; in TCRdb, only in-frame clones are kept and a portion is missing. There are about 94,000 clones in the sample; around 90% occur only once, and less than 6% lies in the top ten. Sequenced sample: blood. The receptors were gathered from a person between 18 and 75 years old in good health.

The chain couples TRBV7-9 to TRBJ1-2; D might be TRBD1 (5 bases). V was pared by 0 bases and J by 4 bases, with 9 bases between. Per the germline V gene, CDR1 is SEHNR and CDR2 is FQNEAQ (reference sequence). The CDR3 has 14 residues. CDR3 residues: CASSLAQGTYGYTF. In DNA, the CDR3 is TGTGCCAGCAGCTTAGCGCAGGGTACCTATGGCTACACCTTC.

The rearrangement links TRBV30 to TRBJ1-5, with D hard to call. Looked up from germline, CDR1 is GTSNPN and CDR2 is SVGIG (reference sequence). The V end lost 0 bases, the J end lost 5 bases, and 11 bases lay between the germline ends. The CDR3 is 14 residues long. The CDR3 here is CAWSVLAEDQPQHF. DNA of the CDR3: TGTGCCTGGAGTGTTCTGGCAGAAGATCAGCCCCAGCATTTT.

This chain uses TRBV7-8 with TRBJ2-5; possibly TRBD2 for D (7 bases). Germline V gene lookup returns CDR1 SGHVS and CDR2 FQNEAQ. V lost 4 bases and J 5 bases, leaving 17 bases between the germline ends. The CDR3 consists of 15 residues. CDR3 sequence: CASSSGRGGGETQYF. The CDR3 nucleotides read TGTGCCAGCAGCTCCGGCAGGGGAGGGGGGGAGACCCAGTACTTC.

The chain joins TRBV6-5 to TRBJ1-1, with TRBD1 matching over 8 bases. The CDR3 runs 15 residues. Germline trimming cut 2 bases from V and 4 bases from J; bases unmatched to any gene: 6. Germline V gives CDR1 MNHEY, CDR2 SVGAGI. CDR3: CASSYGGTGGTEAFF. CDR3 coding DNA: TGTGCCAGCAGTTACGGCGGAACAGGGGGCACTGAAGCTTTCTTT.

V usage is TRBV2 and J usage is TRBJ1-2, with a possible D match to TRBD1 (6 bases). The V gene's germline CDR1 is SNHLY and CDR2 FYNNEI. The CDR3 runs 15 residues. V shed 0 bases and J shed 9 bases, with 17 bases lying between them. The CDR3, as DNA: TGTGCCAGCAGTGAAGCAAGGGCAGGGGACGCACGCTACACCTTC. This sequence encodes CASSEARAGDARYTF.

This chain joins TRBV5-4 and TRBJ1-3; tentative D call: TRBD1 (5 bases). V lost 0 bases to trimming and J lost 0 bases, with 13 bases between them. The germline gives CDR1 SGHNT, CDR2 YYREEE (reference sequence). The CDR3 covers 17 residues. The CDR3 DNA reads TGTGCCAGCAGCTTGGGAAGTGTGGGACTCTCTGGAAACACCATATATTTT. The encoded protein is CASSLGSVGLSGNTIYF.

This rearrangement joins TRBV7-2 to TRBJ1-5; D unresolved. The V gene lost 0 bases and the J gene lost 0 bases, with 9 bases spanning the gap. Germline loops: CDR1 SGHTA, CDR2 FQGNSA. The CDR3 sequence is 16 residues long. In nucleotides, the CDR3 is TGTGCCAGCAGCTTAGCTGACACGTATAGCAATCAGCCCCAGCATTTT. Translating gives CASSLADTYSNQPQHF.

This clone was seen once. The V call is TRBV27, the J call TRBJ1-1; 8 positions agree with TRBD1. The CDR3 spans 14 residues. V lost 6 bases to trimming and J lost 1 base; unmatched junction nucleotides: 4. CDR1 MNHEY and CDR2 SMNVEV come from the germline V gene (reference sequence). This CDR3 reads CASRDRAANTEAFF. In DNA, the CDR3 is TGTGCCAGCAGGGACAGGGCGGCGAACACTGAAGCTTTCTTT.

V gene TRBV30 combines with J gene TRBJ2-5; D is undetermined. The CDR3 has 14 residues. The ends were cut back, 0 bases at V and 5 bases at J, with 13 bases in the middle. The V gene's germline CDR1 is GTSNPN and CDR2 SVGIG (reference sequence). CDR3 residues: CAWSVRAGGETQYF. CDR3 DNA: TGTGCCTGGAGTGTAAGGGCAGGTGGGGAGACCCAGTACTTC.

The rearrangement uses TRBV6-5 and TRBJ2-7; D tentatively reads TRBD1 or TRBD2 (5 bases each). With 5 bases removed from V and 6 bases from J, the gap between germline ends came to 8 bases. In germline, CDR1 is MNHEY, CDR2 SVGAGI. The CDR3 has 11 amino acids. CDR3 DNA: TGTGCCAGCAGTACTGGGGGCGAGCAGTACTTC. This encodes CASSTGGEQYF.

The genes are TRBV6-6 and TRBJ1-2; D is uncertain. CDR1 MNHNY and CDR2 SVGAGI come from the germline V gene (reference sequence). V dropped 6 bases and J dropped 2 bases, with 13 bases sitting between them. The CDR3 totals 14 residues. This chain's CDR3 is CASSSLEVNYGYTF. Written as DNA, the CDR3 is TGTGCCAGCAGCTCCCTGGAGGTCAACTATGGCTACACCTTC.

This clone was detected only once. V is TRBV4-1 and J is TRBJ2-5; either TRBD1 or TRBD2 may fit D (6 bases each). The CDR3 consists of 16 residues. Germline V gives CDR1 MGHRA, CDR2 YSYEKL. The ends were cut back, 1 base at V and 1 base at J, with 13 bases in the middle. CDR3 region: CASSQGSGAIQETQYF. The CDR3 DNA reads TGCGCCAGCAGCCAAGGGTCGGGGGCAATCCAAGAGACCCAGTACTTC.

This chain uses TRBV27 with TRBJ1-1; no clear D gene. Trimming took off 5 bases at V and 6 bases at J, with 16 bases between the two ends. The CDR3 totals 14 residues. Germline V gives CDR1 MNHEY, CDR2 SMNVEV (reference sequence). CDR3: CASSPRSGGAEAFF. The CDR3 DNA sequence: TGTGCCAGCAGTCCACGGAGCGGTGGAGCTGAAGCTTTCTTT.

This chain links TRBV5-1 with TRBJ2-1; D is unresolved. Deletions cut 0 bases from V and 8 bases from J, with 12 bases between. CDR1 and CDR2 (germline): SGHRS, YFSETQ. This CDR3 contains 14 residues. The CDR3: CASSLASSGDEQFF. The CDR3 DNA is TGCGCCAGCAGCTTGGCGTCCTCCGGCGATGAGCAGTTCTTC. Full variable domain (rest looked up from reference TRBV5-1 and TRBJ2-1): KAGVTQTPRYLIKTRGQQVTLSCSPISGHRSVSWYQQTPGQGLQFLFEYFSETQRNKGNFPGRFSGRQFSNSRSEMNVSTLELGDSALYLCASSLASSGDEQFFGPGTRLTVL.

The chain recombines TRBV19 with TRBJ2-7; 14 nucleotides agree with TRBD2. Trimming at V came to 8 bases and at J to 2 bases, leaving 2 bases not matched to a gene. The CDR3 is 14 amino acids. The V gene's germline CDR1 is LNHDA and CDR2 SQIVND (reference sequence). CDR3 nucleotides: TGTGCCAGTGGACTAGCGGGAGGCGCCTACGAGCAGTACTTC. Translated, it gives CASGLAGGAYEQYF.

V gene TRBV7-2 combines with J gene TRBJ1-1; D perhaps matches TRBD1 (5 bases). Germline CDR1 reads SGHTA; CDR2 reads FQGNSA. This CDR3 has 16 amino acids. Trimming took off 5 bases at V and 11 bases at J, with 27 bases between the two ends. CDR3 bases: TGTGCCAGCAGCCCCCGTGGGGGGGGGAACCCGATGGCGGCTTTCTTT. It is translated as CASSPRGGGNPMAAFF.

The rearrangement links TRBV7-3 to TRBJ2-2; D remains unclear. Germline CDR1 is SGHTA and CDR2 is FQGTGA. Trimming pared 2 bases from V and 4 bases from J, leaving 5 bases between. The CDR3 consists of 13 residues. The CDR3 region has the DNA TGTGCCAGCAGCTTAGGCCGCACCGGGGAGCTGTTTTTT. Its translation: CASSLGRTGELFF.

This clone showed up just once. This chain links TRBV27 with TRBJ2-2, with 10 positions matching TRBD2. V was pared by 6 bases and J by 7 bases, with 8 bases of the junction left unmatched. The CDR3 is 15 residues long. Looked up from germline, CDR1 is MNHEY and CDR2 is SMNVEV (reference sequence). The CDR3 loop is CASSQSSGGFGELFF. CDR3 sequence (DNA): TGTGCCAGCAGCCAATCTAGCGGGGGTTTCGGGGAGCTGTTTTTT.

The V gene is TRBV27, the J gene TRBJ2-7; 8 nucleotides line up with TRBD2. CDR3 length: 13 amino acids. Unmatched junction bases numbered 10, after V lost 2 bases and J lost 13 bases. Germline CDR1 reads MNHEY; CDR2 reads SMNVEV (reference sequence). The CDR3 DNA reads as TGTGCCAGCAGTTTAATGGCTGGTAGCGGGGAATACTTC. Residues: CASSLMAGSGEYF.

This clone occurred a few times. The J gene is TRBJ1-5, the V gene TRBV2, with 7 bases lining up with TRBD1. The germline V gene encodes CDR1 SNHLY and CDR2 FYNNEI. V lost 0 bases and J lost 7; bases outside the gene matches: 3. The CDR3 is made up of 14 amino acids. The DNA of the CDR3 is TGTGCCAGCAGTGAAGCGAGGGGGCTACAGCCCCAGCATTTT. Amino acid sequence: CASSEARGLQPQHF.

In this sample, this clone turned up once. This chain connects TRBV5-4 to TRBJ2-7; 9 bases map to TRBD2. CDR3 length equals 15 residues. Germline CDR1 is SGHNT and CDR2 is YYREEE (reference sequence). Trimming removed 4 bases from V and 3 bases from J; junction bases left unmatched: 8. This CDR3 is CASSDAREGLYEQYF. The CDR3 bases are TGTGCCAGCAGCGATGCGCGGGAGGGCCTCTACGAGCAGTACTTC.

V is TRBV6-5 and J is TRBJ2-1, with 7 nucleotides matching TRBD1. Germline V gene data show CDR1 as MNHEY and CDR2 as SVGAGI. The CDR3 is 15 amino acids. Trimming at V came to 6 bases and at J to 2 bases, leaving 7 bases not matched to a gene. The CDR3 loop is CASRDKGAAYNEQFF. The CDR3 DNA is TGTGCCAGCAGAGACAAGGGGGCGGCCTACAATGAGCAGTTCTTC.

This chain joins TRBV11-3 and TRBJ2-5; 12 bases match TRBD2. The CDR3 spans 16 residues. Trimming took 5 bases from V and 1 from J; bases not matched to a gene: 5. Germline loops: CDR1 SGHNT, CDR2 YENEEA. This CDR3 reads CASSHWTSGTQETQYF. The DNA of the CDR3 is TGTGCCAGCAGCCACTGGACTAGCGGGACCCAAGAGACCCAGTACTTC.

The rearrangement uses TRBV5-5 and TRBJ1-5; maybe TRBD1 (5 bases). Germline CDR1 SGHKS, CDR2 YYEKEE (reference sequence). V was cut by 0 bases and J by 3 bases, with 10 bases left in between. This CDR3 spans 15 amino acids. The CDR3 sequence: CASSLAPGYNQPQHF. The DNA of the CDR3 is TGTGCCAGCAGCTTGGCCCCAGGGTACAATCAGCCCCAGCATTTT.

This clone was seen a handful of times. The chain combines TRBV27 with TRBJ2-1; 13 bases match TRBD2. The V gene end was trimmed by 3 bases and the J gene end by 10 bases; junction bases not matched to a gene: 15. CDR3 size: 18 residues. Per the germline V gene, CDR1 is MNHEY and CDR2 is SMNVEV (reference sequence). In DNA form, the CDR3 reads TGTGCCAGCAGTTTTGGGGACCTCACTAGCGGGAGGGCCTGGGAGCAGTTCTTC. Translating it yields CASSFGDLTSGRAWEQFF.

V and J are TRBV9 and TRBJ2-1; TRBD2 matches at 11 bases. The CDR3 contains 16 residues. CDR1 is SGDLS and CDR2 is YYNGEE in the germline V gene. V lost 3 bases, J lost 7 bases, and 9 bases stayed unmatched. CDR3 protein: CASSGGTSGSVNEQFF. The CDR3 nucleotides read TGTGCCAGCAGCGGAGGAACTAGCGGGAGTGTGAATGAGCAGTTCTTC.

The chain links TRBV9 to TRBJ2-3; D not resolved. V was pared by 4 bases and J by 0 bases, with 3 bases between. This CDR3 contains 12 residues. Germline-derived CDR1 and CDR2 are SGDLS and YYNGEE. This CDR3 is CASSPSTDTQYF. As DNA, the CDR3 is TGTGCCAGCAGCCCTAGCACAGATACGCAGTATTTT.

This clone was detected a few times. The V and J genes are TRBV5-1 and TRBJ1-2; D is ambiguous. V shed 7 bases and J shed 5 bases, with 12 bases lying between them. CDR3 length: 12 residues. Germline V gives CDR1 SGHRS, CDR2 YFSETQ. Here the CDR3 reads CASRGENYGYTF. DNA for the CDR3: TGCGCCAGCCGCGGAGAAAATTATGGCTACACCTTC.

The V gene is TRBV12-5, the J gene TRBJ2-6, with a possible D match to TRBD1 (6 bases). The V end lost 3 bases, the J end lost 0 bases, and 30 bases lay between the germline ends. The CDR3 covers 23 residues. The germline CDR1 and CDR2 sequences are LGHNT and FRNRAP. In DNA form, the CDR3 reads TGTGCTAGTGGTTTCGACCGGGACAAGCTAGTCCCATCAGGGATCTCTGGGGCCAACGTCCTGACTTTC. Its protein is CASGFDRDKLVPSGISGANVLTF.

In the case of this clone: Other DNA sequences in this specimen translate into the identical CDR3. The chain links TRBV6-1 to TRBJ2-7; 9 bases are a match to TRBD1. In germline, CDR1 is MNHNS, CDR2 SASEGT. CDR3 length: 14 amino acids. Trimming took 2 bases from V and 3 from J; bases not matched to a gene: 2. CDR3 DNA sequence: TGTGCCAGCAGTGAACCGGGACAGGGCTACGAGCAGTACTTC. The encoded protein is CASSEPGQGYEQYF.

The CDR3 spells CASSQGAGQNYGYTF. CDR3 in DNA: TGTGCCAGCAGCCAAGGGGCAGGGCAGAACTATGGCTACACCTTC. The chain uses TRBV14 and TRBJ1-2; possible D gene TRBD1, 5 bases. Germline V CDR1 and CDR2: SGHDN, FVKESK. This CDR3 is 15 amino acids long. Trimming took 1 base from V and 2 from J, leaving 11 bases between them.

The CDR3 nucleotides are TGTGCCAGCAGCGTGGTCGGGACAGGGGGAGAGACCCAGTACTTC. Translation gives CASSVVGTGGETQYF. The chain uses TRBV9 and TRBJ2-5, with 11 bases lining up with TRBD1. The germline V gene has CDR1 SGDLS and CDR2 YYNGEE. V shed 2 bases and J 4 bases; nucleotides not matched to a gene: 4. This CDR3 is built from 15 residues. The full variable domain, completed using reference TRBV9 and TRBJ2-5, is DSGVTQTPKHLITATGQRVTLRCSPRSGDLSVYWYQQSLDQGLQFLIQYYNGEERAKGNILERFSAQQFPDLHSELNLSSLELGDSALYFCASSVVGTGGETQYFGPGTRLLVL.